This is a list of T cell receptor beta chains from one sample in a study of T cell responses to AZD1222 COVID-19 vaccine. Profiling relied on immunoSEQ multiplex PCR, and the TCRdb table lists in-frame clones only, not all of them. The repertoire has about 140,000 clones, nearly 95% of them found once; the top ten carry about 3.8%. The sequences come from peripheral blood, collected 28 days after the second AZD1222 dose. The source of these receptors is an adult who received the AZD1222 COVID-19 vaccine. The conserved cysteine and the conserved F or W are not part of the CDR3 here. Fields, in order: CDR3 protein, D gene, V gene, clone size, J gene. The D gene is left open where the match is weak. Part of the rows lack a size; the others show once, few, many or a class for expanded clones.

CDR3: ASSQVLDRDTDTQY
D: TRBD1
V: TRBV3-1/TRBV3-2
size: -
J: TRBJ2-3

CDR3: ASSLRQTGEQY
D: -
V: TRBV19
size: -
J: TRBJ2-7

CDR3: AASGGPGANVLT
D: TRBD2
V: TRBV7-9
size: -
J: TRBJ2-6

CDR3: ASSYDPRVEAF
D: -
V: TRBV6-2/TRBV6-3
size: -
J: TRBJ1-1

CDR3: ATMWGGSDEQF
D: -
V: TRBV11-2
size: -
J: TRBJ2-1

CDR3: ASSLIGGRVNEQF
D: -
V: TRBV2
size: -
J: TRBJ2-1

CDR3: ASSPQDPAVTEAF
D: -
V: TRBV27
size: -
J: TRBJ1-1

CDR3: ASSGSTTTSGSMQY
D: TRBD2
V: TRBV18
size: -
J: TRBJ2-7

CDR3: ASSGTALNYGYT
D: -
V: TRBV2
size: -
J: TRBJ1-2

CDR3: ASSSGTASNQPQH
D: TRBD1
V: TRBV27
size: -
J: TRBJ1-5

CDR3: ASSPPLTDLMAYGYT
D: -
V: TRBV28
size: -
J: TRBJ1-2

CDR3: ASSLGGAGPYNEQF
D: -
V: TRBV5-1
size: -
J: TRBJ2-1

CDR3: ATGTSGIYEQY
D: TRBD2
V: TRBV27
size: -
J: TRBJ2-7

CDR3: ASSYPGSSDTQY
D: -
V: TRBV7-2
size: -
J: TRBJ2-3

CDR3: ASSLPAGQVNSPLH
D: -
V: TRBV28
size: -
J: TRBJ1-6

CDR3: ASSLNQGFAYNSPLH
D: -
V: TRBV6-6
size: once
J: TRBJ1-6

CDR3: ASSSQLAGAYNEQF
D: TRBD2
V: TRBV11-1
size: -
J: TRBJ2-1

CDR3: ASSLRALAGGNTGELF
D: TRBD2
V: TRBV7-6
size: -
J: TRBJ2-2

CDR3: ASSVGQGGNSPLH
D: -
V: TRBV9
size: -
J: TRBJ1-6

CDR3: ASSRGDRIEHTQY
D: -
V: TRBV28
size: -
J: TRBJ2-3

CDR3: ASSEAGGVTGELF
D: -
V: TRBV6-1
size: -
J: TRBJ2-2

CDR3: ASSYPGTGTEAF
D: TRBD1
V: TRBV28
size: once
J: TRBJ1-1

CDR3: ASSFGLLNTGELF
D: -
V: TRBV7-3
size: -
J: TRBJ2-2

CDR3: ASSYSTGLLYQPQH
D: -
V: TRBV6-2/TRBV6-3
size: -
J: TRBJ1-5

CDR3: ASSEDDRGLNGELF
D: TRBD1
V: TRBV18
size: -
J: TRBJ2-2

CDR3: ASSFKGLTEAF
D: -
V: TRBV7-2
size: -
J: TRBJ1-1

CDR3: ASSTQREAPDTQY
D: TRBD2
V: TRBV27
size: -
J: TRBJ2-3

CDR3: ASSFRTGQGTYNEQF
D: TRBD1
V: TRBV7-9
size: -
J: TRBJ2-1

CDR3: ASSQQGPNTEAF
D: -
V: TRBV2
size: -
J: TRBJ1-1

CDR3: ASSPAQSGSKDTQY
D: TRBD2
V: TRBV14
size: -
J: TRBJ2-3

CDR3: SITRLAGDTGELF
D: TRBD2
V: TRBV29-1
size: -
J: TRBJ2-2

CDR3: ASSLGPSSYNSPLH
D: -
V: TRBV27
size: few
J: TRBJ1-6